This T cell receptor beta chain came from a study of blood T cell repertoires in COVID-19. Study information: The samples span acute and convalescent COVID-19 from the United States, Italy and Spain. The analysed material was cDNA or gDNA that came from T cells, B-cell-depleted T cells, or PBMCs.

Germline CDR1 MNHEY, CDR2 SVGAGI. Trimming took 0 bases from V and 2 from J; bases not matched to a gene: 4. The length of the CDR3 is 16 residues. Original methodology: The assay estimated nucleated cells by amplifying reference gene primers. The data were produced by immunoSEQ multiplex PCR, yet TCRdb's version contains in-frame clones alone and is incomplete. The V and J calls and clone size are taken from that table; D and trimming were inferred from the DNA. The table lists about 230,000 clones, about 85% of them singletons, with about 1% in the top ten. The TCR comes from a man aged 35 to 55 with acute or convalescent COVID-19. The chain employs TRBV6-5 and TRBJ2-5; 9 nucleotides line up with TRBD2. Sequenced material: peripheral blood. The DNA for the CDR3 is TGTGCCAGCAGTTACTCGAGAGCGGGGGGACAAGAGACCCAGTACTTC. It codes for CASSYSRAGGQETQYF.